This TCR beta chain is from a study of T cell changes during pregnancy in multiple sclerosis. In the case of this clone: Different DNA sequences within this sample yield the same CDR3.

Some clones are missing from TCRdb's copy, which holds only in-frame ones; the method was immunoSEQ multiplex PCR. The sample contains roughly 42,000 clones, roughly 89% of which appear only once. The germline gives CDR1 SGHTA, CDR2 FQGTGA. V was trimmed by 2 bases and J by 1 base, leaving 5 bases between them. CDR3 length: 13 residues. The specimen was CD4+ T cells from peripheral blood mononuclear cells, collected in the first trimester of pregnancy. This sequence joins TRBV7-3 and TRBJ1-1; D not certain. This sequence originates from a female donor with multiple sclerosis, enrolled in a pregnancy study. The CDR3 loop reads CASSLSGNTEAFF. DNA for the CDR3: TGTGCCAGCAGCTTATCAGGGAACACTGAAGCTTTCTTT.